Listed here is a single T cell receptor beta chain. This record belongs to a study of cytomegalovirus exposure and HLA in healthy donors. Germline V CDR1 and CDR2: KGHSY, FQNENV. V lost 1 base and J 6 bases, leaving 4 bases between the germline ends. There are 11 residues in the CDR3. PCR used 60 Vbeta primers and 13 Jbeta primers. Assay used: immunoSEQ multiplex PCR; TCRdb lists only in-frame clones, some missing. The data contain about 130,000 clones, roughly three quarters of them singletons. The chain recombines TRBV16 with TRBJ2-7; unclear D gene. The receptor's source is a man aged 25-45 years in good health and CMV-seronegative. The sample comprised PBMCs. DNA for the CDR3: TGTGCCAGCAGCCAATATCTCGAGCAGTACTTC. Protein product: CASSQYLEQYF.